Each of the 27 T cell receptor beta chains below was sequenced from the same sample in a study of Graves' ophthalmopathy and Graves' hyperthyroidism. Amplification of the TCR beta CDR3 regions used RNA transcripts (as template). HTBI primers served in a first-round RT-PCR, which a second-round multiplex PCR followed. TCRdb processed the multiplex PCR reads anew with MiXCR; each CDR3 protein has one entry. The sample records approximately 150,000 distinct CDR3 sequences, under 45% being singletons. Specimen: peripheral blood. These receptors all come from a man under 40 with Graves' ophthalmopathy.

This clonotype occurred many times. The rearrangement links TRBV5-1 to TRBJ2-5; TRBD2 is a possible D gene (5 bases). The CDR3 sequence is 12 residues long. V gave up 7 bases and J gave up 2 bases, with 9 bases separating them. Germline loops: CDR1 SGHRS, CDR2 YFSETQ. DNA for the CDR3: TGCGCCAGCTGTAGCGAACAAGAGACCCAGTACTTC. Translating gives CASCSEQETQYF.

The chain has TRBV6-2 or TRBV6-3 and TRBJ2-7; D is possibly TRBD1 (6 bases). There are 13 residues in the CDR3. V was clipped by 2 bases and J by 5 bases, with 10 bases between them. Germline V gene lookup returns CDR1 MNHEY and CDR2 SVGEGT. The CDR3 protein is CASSYRRTDEQYF. CDR3 DNA: TGTGCCAGCAGTTACCGGAGGACAGACGAGCAGTACTTC.

This clonotype was detected only once. This chain connects TRBV12-5 to TRBJ1-1; D unclear. From germline, CDR1 is LGHNT and CDR2 FRNRAP. Trimming shortened V by 6 bases and J by 1 base, and 9 bases separated the two germline ends. CDR3 length equals 13 residues. The CDR3 spells CASGSPPNTEAFF. CDR3 nucleotide sequence: TGTGCTAGTGGCTCACCCCCGAACACTGAAGCTTTCTTT.

This clonotype was recorded many times. The rearrangement uses TRBV5-1 and TRBJ1-6; D may be TRBD1 (6 bases). This CDR3 is 14 amino acids long. CDR1 is SGHRS, CDR2 YFSETQ, per germline. Trimming stripped 4 bases from V and 4 bases from J, with 9 bases between. In DNA, the CDR3 is TGCGCCAGCAGCCCCCAGGGGTATAATTCACCCCTCCACTTT. Its protein product is CASSPQGYNSPLHF.

This clonotype occurred many times. This chain connects TRBV9 to TRBJ1-1, with D maybe TRBD1 (5 bases). V was pared by 3 bases and J by 1 base, with 10 bases between. Germline V lookup: CDR1 SGDLS, CDR2 YYNGEE. The CDR3 is 14 amino acids. The CDR3 loop reads CASSGRQGNTEAFF. In nucleotides, the CDR3 is TGTGCCAGCAGCGGTCGGCAGGGGAACACTGAAGCTTTCTTT.

This clonotype was seen repeatedly, ten times or more. V gene TRBV9 combines with J gene TRBJ2-1; D unclear. The V gene lost 0 bases and the J gene lost 9 bases, with 10 bases spanning the gap. Germline CDR1 SGDLS, CDR2 YYNGEE. The CDR3 totals 13 residues. CDR3 protein: CASSVEVVSEQFF. DNA of the CDR3: TGTGCCAGCAGCGTAGAGGTGGTCTCTGAGCAGTTCTTC. Together with reference TRBV9 and TRBJ2-1, the CDR3 gives the full variable domain: DSGVTQTPKHLITATGQRVTLRCSPRSGDLSVYWYQQSLDQGLQFLIQYYNGEERAKGNILERFSAQQFPDLHSELNLSSLELGDSALYFCASSVEVVSEQFFGPGTRLTVL.

This clonotype was recorded many times. This chain uses TRBV7-9 with TRBJ2-2; D uncertain. CDR3 length: 10 amino acids. The V gene's germline CDR1 is SEHNR and CDR2 FQNEAQ (reference sequence). The V and J ends lost 3 bases and 7 bases respectively, with 0 bases between them. The CDR3 loop is CASSFGELFF. The CDR3 DNA reads TGTGCCAGCAGCTTCGGGGAGCTGTTTTTT.

This clonotype was seen repeatedly, ten times or more. This chain joins TRBV11-3 and TRBJ2-6, with 8 nucleotides matching TRBD1. The ends lost 4 bases at V and 0 bases at J; junction bases unmatched: 11. Germline CDR1 is SGHNT and CDR2 is YENEEA. The length of the CDR3 is 19 residues. The CDR3 coding sequence is TGTGCCAGCAGCTCATACGACAGGGGCAAGGTCTCTGGGGCCAACGTCCTGACTTTC. As protein: CASSSYDRGKVSGANVLTF.

This clonotype was seen more than once but under ten times. The chain combines TRBV6-1 with TRBJ1-1, with a weak D call TRBD1 (6 bases). The CDR3 is 14 amino acids. Looked up from germline, CDR1 is MNHNS and CDR2 is SASEGT. The ends were cut back, 5 bases at V and 5 bases at J, with 15 bases in the middle. The DNA for the CDR3 is TGTGCCAGCAGTCCCCCGGGACAAAGGACTGAAGCTTTCTTT. Translated: CASSPPGQRTEAFF.

The rearrangement links TRBV6-4 to TRBJ2-2; unclear D gene. The CDR3 length is 14 residues. V was shortened by 2 bases and J by 4 bases, with 8 bases between the two germline ends. The germline V gene encodes CDR1 MRHNA and CDR2 SNTAGT. The CDR3 nucleotides read TGTGCCAGCAGTGACACGGCCAGCACCGGGGAGCTGTTTTTT. Amino acids: CASSDTASTGELFF.

This clonotype has a count of ten or more. The CDR3 sequence: CASSPAGTGGSYEQYF. The CDR3 region has the DNA TGTGCCAGCAGTCCCGCCGGGACAGGGGGTTCCTACGAGCAGTACTTC. V usage is TRBV28 and J usage is TRBJ2-7; 11 nucleotides align to TRBD1. There are 16 residues in the CDR3. Germline V gives CDR1 MDHEN, CDR2 SYDVKM. The ends lost 5 bases at V and 1 base at J; junction bases unmatched: 7.

This clonotype was detected ten times or more. This sequence joins TRBV27 and TRBJ1-1; perhaps TRBD1 as D (6 bases). V lost 3 bases and J 0 bases, leaving 17 bases between the germline ends. Germline values: CDR1 MNHEY, CDR2 SMNVEV (reference sequence). The CDR3 is made up of 17 amino acids. CDR3 amino acids: CASSLYQRTALNTEAFF. CDR3 nucleotide sequence: TGTGCCAGCAGTTTGTACCAGAGGACAGCGTTGAACACTGAAGCTTTCTTT.

The genes are TRBV19 and TRBJ1-2; the D is unclear. The germline V gene encodes CDR1 LNHDA and CDR2 SQIVND (reference sequence). V was pared by 6 bases and J by 8 bases, with 13 bases between. The CDR3 runs to 12 residues. The chain's CDR3 is CASSDDVWGYTF. The CDR3 nucleotides are TGTGCCAGTAGCGATGACGTCTGGGGCTACACCTTC.

The table lists this clonotype with many counts. V and J are TRBV7-9 and TRBJ2-7; D is undetermined. Germline CDR1 is SEHNR and CDR2 is FQNEAQ (reference sequence). Trimming removed 3 bases at V and 6 bases at J, with 6 bases between. The CDR3 is 11 residues long. The CDR3 sequence is CASSLGLEQYF. The CDR3 DNA is TGTGCCAGCAGCTTGGGTCTCGAGCAGTACTTC. Using reference TRBV7-9 and TRBJ2-7 for the parts outside the CDR3, the full variable domain is DTGVSQNPRHKITKRGQNVTFRCDPISEHNRLYWYRQTLGQGPEFLTYFQNEAQLEKSRLLSDRFSAERPKGSFSTLEIQRTEQGDSAMYLCASSLGLEQYFGPGTRLTVT.

This clonotype was seen ten or more times. This rearrangement joins TRBV28 to TRBJ2-5; 7 nucleotides agree with TRBD2. Germline CDR1 MDHEN, CDR2 SYDVKM. This CDR3 is 13 amino acids long. J lost 4 bases, V lost 8 bases, and 7 bases had no gene match. CDR3: CASWAPGGETQYF. For the CDR3, the DNA is TGTGCCAGCTGGGCCCCGGGGGGAGAGACCCAGTACTTC.

This clonotype appeared many times. The V call is TRBV15, the J call TRBJ2-7; no clear D gene. The CDR3 loop spans 15 amino acids. V was trimmed by 0 bases and J by 2 bases, leaving 11 bases between them. CDR1 is LNHNV and CDR2 is YYDKDF in the germline V gene (reference sequence). The CDR3 sequence: CATSRDLGLAYEQYF. The CDR3 coding sequence is TGTGCCACCAGCAGAGATCTAGGCCTAGCCTACGAGCAGTACTTC.

The gene calls are TRBV15 and TRBJ2-1, with D possibly matching TRBD2 (6 bases). The CDR3 spans 18 residues. Deletions cut 1 base from V and 4 bases from J, with 20 bases between. Germline loops: CDR1 LNHNV, CDR2 YYDKDF (reference sequence). DNA for the CDR3: TGTGCCACCAGCAGAGGAGGGCCAGCGGGCACACCTTACAATGAGCAGTTCTTC. Its translation is CATSRGGPAGTPYNEQFF. The whole variable domain, filled in from reference TRBV15 and TRBJ2-1, reads DAMVIQNPRYQVTQFGKPVTLSCSQTLNHNVMYWYQQKSSQAPKLLFHYYDKDFNNEADTPDNFQSRRPNTSFCFLDIRSPGLGDTAMYLCATSRGGPAGTPYNEQFFGPGTRLTVL.

The chain recombines TRBV28 with TRBJ1-1; D unclear. Trimming took off 8 bases at V and 5 bases at J, with 12 bases between the two ends. This CDR3 contains 12 residues. The germline V gene has CDR1 MDHEN and CDR2 SYDVKM. The CDR3 coding sequence is TGTGCCAGCGCCGGGCCCACGACTGAAGCTTTCTTT. This encodes CASAGPTTEAFF.

This sequence joins TRBV12-3 or TRBV12-4 and TRBJ1-3; 7 bases match TRBD1. The CDR3 extends over 14 amino acids. Unmatched junction bases numbered 5, after V lost 5 bases and J lost 4 bases. The CDR3 sequence: CASSQQGTGNTIYF. CDR3 in DNA: TGTGCCAGCAGTCAACAGGGGACCGGAAACACCATATATTTT.

V is TRBV12-3 or TRBV12-4 and J is TRBJ1-5; D possibly corresponds to TRBD1 (5 bases). This CDR3 region has 14 residues. V lost 6 bases and J lost 9, with 18 bases in between. The CDR3 DNA reads TGTGCCAGCAGCCGACCCGAAAAGGGACGGCCCCAGCATTTT. Translation gives CASSRPEKGRPQHF.

The V gene is TRBV6-2 or TRBV6-3, the J gene TRBJ2-5; D may be TRBD2 (6 bases). The germline V gene encodes CDR1 MNHEY and CDR2 SVGEGT. The V end lost 7 bases, the J end lost 2 bases, and 11 bases lay between the germline ends. This CDR3 comprises 13 residues. The CDR3: CASTWRGQETQYF. CDR3 bases: TGTGCCAGCACATGGCGGGGACAAGAGACCCAGTACTTC.

This clonotype has at least ten counts. This chain uses TRBV11-2 with TRBJ2-7, with D perhaps being TRBD1 or TRBD2 (5 bases each). CDR1 SGHAT and CDR2 FQNNGV come from the germline V gene. Trimming removed 3 bases from V and 2 bases from J, with 20 bases in between. There are 17 residues in the CDR3. This CDR3 is CASSLGPMGRTPYEQYF. The CDR3 coding sequence is TGTGCCAGCAGCTTGGGTCCGATGGGACGCACTCCCTACGAGCAGTACTTC.

In its sample, this clonotype was seen many times. The rearrangement links TRBV4-1 to TRBJ1-1, with a tentative D call TRBD1 (6 bases). CDR1 and CDR2 (germline): MGHRA, YSYEKL. The CDR3 runs to 16 residues. Trimming stripped 1 base from V and 0 bases from J, with 12 bases between. The CDR3 DNA reads TGCGCCAGCAGCCAAGCTTTAGGGGGGGTGAACACTGAAGCTTTCTTT. Amino acid sequence: CASSQALGGVNTEAFF.

The V gene is TRBV11-3, the J gene TRBJ2-5; TRBD2 matches 8 bases. The V gene's germline CDR1 is SGHNT and CDR2 YENEEA. The CDR3 loop spans 15 amino acids. J gave up 4 bases and V 5 bases, and 9 bases lay outside the gene matches. The CDR3 DNA reads as TGTGCCAGCAGCCCCTCAAAAGCGGGAGCAGAGACCCAGTACTTC. Translating it yields CASSPSKAGAETQYF. The full variable domain, completed using reference TRBV11-3 and TRBJ2-5, is EAGVVQSPRYKIIEKKQPVAFWCNPISGHNTLYWYLQNLGQGPELLIRYENEEAVDDSQLPKDRFSAERLKGVDSTLKIQPAELGDSAVYLCASSPSKAGAETQYFGPGTRLLVL.

This clonotype came up many times. J is TRBJ2-7 and V is TRBV30; 10 bases line up with TRBD2. The V gene's germline CDR1 is GTSNPN and CDR2 SVGIG (reference sequence). This CDR3 spans 17 amino acids. The trim removed 0 bases at V and 7 bases at J, leaving 15 bases unmatched. CDR3 amino acids: CAWSVQGFGAGGKEQYF. The CDR3, as DNA: TGTGCCTGGAGTGTACAAGGGTTCGGAGCGGGAGGGAAAGAGCAGTACTTC.

In this sample, this clonotype turned up many times. V gene TRBV6-5 combines with J gene TRBJ2-5; D unresolved. Trimming cost V 4 bases and J 5 bases, with 11 bases left between them. CDR1 and CDR2 (germline): MNHEY, SVGAGI. The CDR3 has 13 residues. This CDR3 is CASSSRRAETQYF. The CDR3 DNA follows: TGTGCCAGCAGTTCGCGGCGCGCGGAGACCCAGTACTTC.

This clonotype occurred many times. V usage is TRBV24-1 and J usage is TRBJ2-4; 9 nucleotides line up with TRBD1. The CDR3 is 19 amino acids. J was trimmed by 1 base and V by 3 bases; bases with no gene match: 12. In germline, CDR1 is KGHDR, CDR2 SFDVKD. For the CDR3, the DNA is TGTGCCACCAGTGATCGACAGGGACAGGGTGAGAGGGCCAAAAACATTCAGTACTTC. Translation gives CATSDRQGQGERAKNIQYF.